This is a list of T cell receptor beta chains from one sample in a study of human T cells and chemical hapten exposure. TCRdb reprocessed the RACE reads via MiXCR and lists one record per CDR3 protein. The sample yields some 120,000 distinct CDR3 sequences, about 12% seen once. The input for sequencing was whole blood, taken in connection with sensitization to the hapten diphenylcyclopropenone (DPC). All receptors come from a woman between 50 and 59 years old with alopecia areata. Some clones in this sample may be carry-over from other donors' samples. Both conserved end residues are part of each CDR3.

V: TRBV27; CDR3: CASSIAQGAKNIQYF
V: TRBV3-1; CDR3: CASSQVGGELFF
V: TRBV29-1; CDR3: CSVVLQPSNTEAFF
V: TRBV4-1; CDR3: CASSQVFGGAHYEQFF
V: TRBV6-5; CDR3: CASSYSRRLGSSYEQYF
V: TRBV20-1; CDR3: CSASRGLSGELFF
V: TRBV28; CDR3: CASSPVGRRHNSPLHF
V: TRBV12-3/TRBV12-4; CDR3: CASSGTAYTGELFF
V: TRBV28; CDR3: CASSLGGNTEAFF
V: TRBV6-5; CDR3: CASSYWRGNYGYTF
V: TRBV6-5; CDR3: CASSYAPGTGYGYTF
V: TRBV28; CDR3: CASMRRSEKLFF
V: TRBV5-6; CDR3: CASSPGMTGHYGYTF
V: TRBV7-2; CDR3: CASSLQSSGAVSGTQYF
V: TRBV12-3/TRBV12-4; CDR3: CASGRDYNEQFF
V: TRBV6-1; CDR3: CASSEGTAYGYTF
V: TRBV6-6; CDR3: CASSYSGYPYEQYF
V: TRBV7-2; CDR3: CASSHSRWGEQFF
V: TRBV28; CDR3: CASSHFGQGAGEKLFF
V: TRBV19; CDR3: CASSYGTGWDYGYTF
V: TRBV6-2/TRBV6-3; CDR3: CASWTGDGYTF
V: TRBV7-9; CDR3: CASSLRIHTGELFF
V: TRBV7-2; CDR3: CASSLAGITYSTDTQYF
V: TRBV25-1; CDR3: CTSSGSGQGFYNEQFF
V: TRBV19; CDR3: CASSPLRGQTNQPQHF
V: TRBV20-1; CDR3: CSARMVRGASHEQYF
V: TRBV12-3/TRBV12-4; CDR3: CASSLALEQETQYF
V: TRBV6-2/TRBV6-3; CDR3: CASSYATRTDTQYF
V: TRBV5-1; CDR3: CASMGNSYEQYF
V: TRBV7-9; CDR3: CASSPTGLTNYGYTF
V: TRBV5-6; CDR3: CASSLTPIYEQYF
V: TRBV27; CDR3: CASSLYGEGAETQYF
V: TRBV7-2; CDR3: CASSFFGGNTGELFF
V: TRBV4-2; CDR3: CASSQEGATSSIYEQYF
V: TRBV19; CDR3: CASTLGGYGNQPQHF
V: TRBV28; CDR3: CASNFAGYYNEQFF
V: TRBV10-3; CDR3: CAISEPQGMGWNYEQYF
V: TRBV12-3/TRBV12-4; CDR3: CASSSGRGTSSYEQYF
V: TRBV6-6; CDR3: CASSPQSYEQYF
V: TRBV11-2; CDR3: CASSLGNRDNSGANVLTF
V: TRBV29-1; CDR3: CSVDRGNTGGYTF
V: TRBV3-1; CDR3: CASSPGLAGGMDTQYF
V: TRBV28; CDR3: CASSTLDRVTTEAFF
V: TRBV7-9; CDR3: CAFPSGHQETQYF
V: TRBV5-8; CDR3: CASSLGFLNTEAFF
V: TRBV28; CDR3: CASSSPGGVPVNQPQHF
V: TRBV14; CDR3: CASSQDMNTEAFF
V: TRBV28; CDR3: CASQPRQDRIEKLFF
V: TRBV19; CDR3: CASMTGIGQPQHF
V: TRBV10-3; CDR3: CAIKLGATQETQYF
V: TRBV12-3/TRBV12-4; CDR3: CASSLGGLALNTGELFF